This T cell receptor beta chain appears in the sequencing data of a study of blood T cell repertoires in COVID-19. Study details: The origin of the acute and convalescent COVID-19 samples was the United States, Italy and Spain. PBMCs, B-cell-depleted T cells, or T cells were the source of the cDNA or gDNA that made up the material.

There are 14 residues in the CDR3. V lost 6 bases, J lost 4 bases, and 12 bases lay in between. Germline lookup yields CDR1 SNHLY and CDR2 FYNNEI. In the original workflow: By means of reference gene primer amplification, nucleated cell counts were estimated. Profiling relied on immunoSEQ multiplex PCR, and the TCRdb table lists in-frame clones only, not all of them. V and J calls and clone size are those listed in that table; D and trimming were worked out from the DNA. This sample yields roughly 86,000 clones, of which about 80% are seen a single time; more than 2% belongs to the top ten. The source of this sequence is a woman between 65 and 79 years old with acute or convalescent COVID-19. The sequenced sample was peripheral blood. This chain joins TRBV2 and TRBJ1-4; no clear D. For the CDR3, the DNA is TGTGCCAGCAGGAAAGATAAGAGTAATGAAAAACTGTTTTTT. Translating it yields CASRKDKSNEKLFF.